Detailed here is one T cell receptor beta chain. Its antigen is unidentified. This specimen belongs to a study of cytomegalovirus exposure and HLA in healthy donors. Study conclusions and caveats: The authors later found most CMV-associated TCR beta chains appeared HLA-restricted. Researchers reported in a later analysis that a missense DCLRE1C variant was tied to TCR beta V- and J-gene trimming.

60 Vbeta and 13 Jbeta primers were used in PCR. The assay was immunoSEQ multiplex PCR, and TCRdb's table has in-frame clones only and misses some. In the table there are 150,000 to 200,000 clones, roughly 13% of which are singletons. CDR3 length: 16 residues. V was clipped by 3 bases and J by 2 bases; unmatched bases: 3. Germline V CDR1 and CDR2: SGDLS, YYNGEE. Input material: PBMCs. The sequence came from a man aged 45-60 years in good health and CMV-seropositive. This chain uses TRBV9 with TRBJ2-5, with 14 bases fitting TRBD2. CDR3 nucleotides: TGTGCCAGCAGCGCCGGGACTAGCGGGGGTCAAGAGACCCAGTACTTC. Translation: CASSAGTSGGQETQYF.